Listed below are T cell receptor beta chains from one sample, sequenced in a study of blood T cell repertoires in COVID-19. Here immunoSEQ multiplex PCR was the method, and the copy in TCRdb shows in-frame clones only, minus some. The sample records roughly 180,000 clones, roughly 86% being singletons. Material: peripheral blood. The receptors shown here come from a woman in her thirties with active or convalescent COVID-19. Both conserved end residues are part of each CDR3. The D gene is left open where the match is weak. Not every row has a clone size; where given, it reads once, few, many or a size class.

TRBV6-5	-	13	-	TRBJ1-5	CASSYSPQQPQHF	TGTGCCAGCAGTTACTCGCCCCAGCAGCCCCAGCATTTT
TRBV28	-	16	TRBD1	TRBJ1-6	CASSPWGQANNSPLHF	TGTGCCAGCAGTCCTTGGGGACAGGCGAATAATTCACCCCTCCACTTT
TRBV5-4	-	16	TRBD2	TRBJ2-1	CASSLKLLAGADEQFF	TGTGCCAGCAGCTTGAAACTCCTAGCGGGAGCGGATGAGCAGTTCTTC
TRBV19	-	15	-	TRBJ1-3	CASSIRSGYGNTIYF	TGTGCCAGTAGCATCAGATCCGGGTATGGAAACACCATATATTTT
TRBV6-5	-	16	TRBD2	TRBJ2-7	CASSSGTSGSSYEQYF	TGTGCCAGCAGTTCGGGGACTAGCGGGAGCTCCTACGAGCAGTACTTC
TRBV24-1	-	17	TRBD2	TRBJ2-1	CATSDSGLAGGYNEQFF	TGTGCCACCAGTGATTCGGGACTAGCGGGAGGGTACAATGAGCAGTTCTTC
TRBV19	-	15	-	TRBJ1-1	CASSPDGGVGTEAFF	TGTGCCAGTAGTCCGGACGGGGGAGTGGGCACTGAAGCTTTCTTT
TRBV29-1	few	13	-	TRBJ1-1	CSVAGLTNTEAFF	TGCAGCGTCGCGGGACTAACGAACACTGAAGCTTTCTTT
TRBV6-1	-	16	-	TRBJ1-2	CASSERRPVANYGYTF	TGTGCCAGCAGTGAACGGCGGCCGGTCGCTAACTATGGCTACACCTTC
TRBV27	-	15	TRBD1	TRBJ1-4	CASSGPGQGNEKLFF	TGTGCCAGCAGCGGGCCCGGACAGGGTAATGAAAAACTGTTTTTT
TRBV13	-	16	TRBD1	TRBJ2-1	CASSLLQGGTYNEQFF	TGTGCCAGCAGCTTACTACAGGGGGGAACCTACAATGAGCAGTTCTTC
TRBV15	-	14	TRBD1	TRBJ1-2	CATSSPGQGPGYTF	TGTGCCACCAGCAGTCCGGGACAGGGGCCTGGCTACACCTTC
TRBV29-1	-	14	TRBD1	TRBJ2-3	CSGTSGQNTDTQYF	TGCAGCGGCACCTCGGGACAGAACACAGATACGCAGTATTTT
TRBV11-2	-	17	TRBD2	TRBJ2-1	CASSFTRGTSGDNEQFF	TGTGCCAGCAGCTTCACCCGGGGGACTAGCGGGGACAATGAGCAGTTCTTC
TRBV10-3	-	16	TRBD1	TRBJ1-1	CAIRPGQGAGDTEAFF	TGTGCCATCAGGCCGGGACAGGGGGCAGGGGACACTGAAGCTTTCTTT
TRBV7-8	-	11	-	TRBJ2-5	CASSGLETQYF	TGTGCCAGCAGCGGACTTGAGACCCAGTACTTC
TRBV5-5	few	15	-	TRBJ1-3	CASREGLPSGNTIYF	TGTGCCAGCAGGGAGGGGTTACCCTCTGGAAACACCATATATTTT
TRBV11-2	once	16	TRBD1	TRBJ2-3	CASSREGARVVDTQYF	TGTGCCAGCAGCCGAGAGGGGGCGAGGGTGGTAGATACGCAGTATTTT
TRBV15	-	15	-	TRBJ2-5	CATSRDLEGQETQYF	TGTGCCACCAGCAGAGATCTGGAGGGACAAGAGACCCAGTACTTC
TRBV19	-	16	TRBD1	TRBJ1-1	CASSIITGGGLTEAFF	TGTGCCAGTAGTATAATAACAGGGGGCGGGTTGACTGAAGCTTTCTTT
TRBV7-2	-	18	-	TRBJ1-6	CASRFPRAGSSYNSPLHF	TGTGCCAGCAGATTCCCCCGGGCGGGGAGCTCCTATAATTCACCCCTCCACTTT
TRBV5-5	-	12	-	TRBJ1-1	CASSSVYPEAFF	TGTGCCAGCAGCTCAGTGTATCCTGAAGCTTTCTTT